The source of this T cell receptor (beta chain) is a study of CD8 T cells in ankylosing spondylitis. The authors made TCR beta libraries by quantitative 5'-RACE with molecular barcodes. One entry per CDR3 protein results from TCRdb running MiXCR on the 5' RACE reads. The data hold around 890,000 distinct CDR3 sequences, with over 9.5% observed a single time. CDR1 is MGHDK, CDR2 SYGVNS, per germline. V gave up 2 bases and J gave up 5 bases; unmatched junction bases: 9. The CDR3 contains 16 residues. In its sample, this clonotype was seen many times. Its antigen is currently unknown. Study findings and constraints: The disease-linked clones had a CD8+ phenotype and low blood frequencies. The clones that were linked to disease were reported to be significantly enriched in matched synovial fluid samples from ankylosing spondylitis patients. Several highly homologous variants made up a TCR beta motif, and this motif appeared characteristic of ankylosing spondylitis blood.

This TCR was recovered from a male donor with ankylosing spondylitis. The chain links TRBV25-1 to TRBJ2-1, with 7 bases fitting TRBD2. Sequenced sample: blood, either unsorted or a sorted T cell fraction (not recorded which). The DNA of the CDR3 is TGTGCCAGCAGTGAACGTGTAGCGGGTTACCACAATGAGCAGTTCTTC. It is translated as CASSERVAGYHNEQFF.